This T cell receptor (beta chain) was sequenced in a study of cytomegalovirus exposure and HLA in healthy donors. This clone was observed a handful of times. Its antigen is unknown. Researchers ran the PCR with 60 Vbeta and 13 Jbeta primers. Profiled with immunoSEQ multiplex PCR; TCRdb holds only in-frame clones, not every one. This table holds around 200,000 clones, approximately 82% found once. Deletions cut 7 bases from V and 7 bases from J, with 14 bases between. This CDR3 is 13 amino acids long. Germline-derived CDR1 and CDR2 are MNHNS and SASEGT. Participants comprised healthy donors of bone marrow. Notes on the study in general: The study flagged about 160 TCR beta chains as cytomegalovirus-associated. Equally common other TCR beta chains were less clonally expanded than HLA-associated ones, a later analysis found. In an earlier analysis, productive rearrangement rates for most beta V segments clustered near 87% or 30%.

The sequenced sample was PBMCs. The TCR originated in a girl aged 2 to 10 in good health and CMV-seropositive. The chain combines TRBV6-1 with TRBJ2-1; D remains ambiguous. CDR3 sequence: CASTPTGRNEQFF. CDR3 sequence (DNA): TGTGCCAGCACCCCGACTGGTAGGAATGAGCAGTTCTTC.